These T cell receptor beta chains were read from a single sample in a study of glioma-infiltrating T cells after dendritic cell vaccination. Method: immunoSEQ multiplex PCR; TCRdb's copy keeps in-frame clones and lacks some. The sample shows 90,000 to 100,000 clones, around 80% of them seen only once. The input for sequencing was blood, taken before dendritic cell vaccination. The receptors derive from a human donor with glioblastoma. Each CDR3 is given with its conserved first and last residue. A D gene is named only where the DNA matches it firmly. The size entry is marked missing in some rows and otherwise reads once, few, many or a size class.

size | D | J | V | DNA | CDR3
NA | TRBD2 | TRBJ2-2 | TRBV28 | TGTGCCAGCAGTCCATGGACTAGCGGGTATCCTTGGGAGCTGTTTTTT | CASSPWTSGYPWELFF
NA | NA | TRBJ1-1 | TRBV6-1 | TGTGCCAGCAACCATGGGGAGGACACTGAGGCTTTCTTT | CASNHGEDTEAFF
NA | TRBD2 | TRBJ2-2 | TRBV19 | TGTGCCAGTAGTATGTCAGGGTACCCACTAAGCGGGAGAGGCTTCACCGGGGAGCTGGTTTTT | CASSMSGYPLSGRGFTGELVF
NA | NA | TRBJ2-7 | TRBV4-1 | TGCGCCAGCAGCCAAGATCGGGGGCAGGGGGGCGAGCAGTACTTC | CASSQDRGQGGEQYF
NA | TRBD1 | TRBJ1-2 | TRBV7-2 | TGTGCCAGCAGCTCTCCGGGACAGGGTTACGGGGGAGGATACACCTTC | CASSSPGQGYGGGYTF
NA | NA | TRBJ1-2 | TRBV28 | TGTGCCAGCAGTTTCAGTGGGGCGCGGGGCTACACCTTC | CASSFSGARGYTF
NA | TRBD1 | TRBJ1-1 | TRBV27 | TGTGCCAGCAGTTTATTGGGACAGACCGCTTTCTTT | CASSLLGQTAFF
NA | TRBD1 | TRBJ2-7 | TRBV30 | TGTGCCTGGAGACAGGGGCGAGGGGAGCAGTACTTC | CAWRQGRGEQYF
NA | TRBD2 | TRBJ2-2 | TRBV2 | TGTGCCAGCAGGAGGACTAGCGGGAAGATTCGCACCGGGGAGCTGTTTTTT | CASRRTSGKIRTGELFF
NA | TRBD1 | TRBJ1-1 | TRBV10-3 | TGTGCCATCAGTGAGGTGACACAGGGGGCGGGCACTGAAGCTTTCTTT | CAISEVTQGAGTEAFF
once | TRBD2 | TRBJ2-7 | TRBV2 | TGTGCCAGCAGTGCCGGGGACTACTACGAGCAGTACTTC | CASSAGDYYEQYF
NA | NA | TRBJ1-1 | TRBV27 | TGTGCCAGCATGGGCGCCCCGAACACTGAAGCTTTCTTT | CASMGAPNTEAFF
NA | NA | TRBJ1-2 | TRBV18 | TGTGCCAGCGGTTCCAGGGGAGATAACTATGGCTACACCTTC | CASGSRGDNYGYTF
once | TRBD1 | TRBJ2-7 | TRBV5-1 | TGCGCCAGCAGCTTTAATTCGGGGACAGGGGCCTACGAGCAGTACTTC | CASSFNSGTGAYEQYF
NA | NA | TRBJ2-2 | TRBV2 | TGTGCCAGCAGTGACAGCGGAACCGGGGAGCTGTTTTTT | CASSDSGTGELFF
NA | TRBD1 | TRBJ2-2 | TRBV7-9 | TGTGCCAGCAGCACGGGACAGGGGGCGAACACCGGGGAGCTGTTTTTT | CASSTGQGANTGELFF
NA | NA | TRBJ1-1 | TRBV10-2 | TGCGCCAGCAGTGTCCAACGGGGGTTGGGCACTGAAGCTTTCTTT | CASSVQRGLGTEAFF
NA | NA | TRBJ2-5 | TRBV7-2 | TGTGCCAGCAGCTTAGCGCGTTCTACGGTTCAAGAGACCCAGTACTTC | CASSLARSTVQETQYF
NA | NA | TRBJ2-7 | TRBV10-1 | TGCGCCAGCAGTGACGGAGGCAGCTACGAGCAGTACTTC | CASSDGGSYEQYF
NA | NA | TRBJ1-2 | TRBV10-3 | TGTGCCATCAGTGAGGAGGTTAACTATGGCTACACCTTC | CAISEEVNYGYTF
NA | NA | TRBJ1-1 | TRBV6-1 | TGTGCCAGCAGTGAGCGACAGTTCTCCATGAACACTGAAGCTTTCTTT | CASSERQFSMNTEAFF
NA | NA | TRBJ1-5 | TRBV7-8 | TGTGCCAGCAGCTATGGACTTTCGGGCAATCAGCCCCAGCATTTT | CASSYGLSGNQPQHF
NA | NA | TRBJ1-5 | TRBV9 | TGTGCCAGCAGCGCGGGACACGGGTACGGCAATCAGCCCCAGCATTTT | CASSAGHGYGNQPQHF
NA | NA | TRBJ2-1 | TRBV7-8 | TGTGCCAGCAGCTTAGTTATAATGGGACTCCAGTTCTTC | CASSLVIMGLQFF
NA | NA | TRBJ2-7 | TRBV5-4 | TGTGCCAGCAGGAAAGACTTCCAGGGTCCCTACGAGCAGTACTTC | CASRKDFQGPYEQYF
NA | NA | TRBJ1-1 | TRBV5-4 | TGTGCCAGCAGCTTGGACAGGGTGGGCACTGAAGCTTTCTTT | CASSLDRVGTEAFF
NA | TRBD2 | TRBJ2-1 | TRBV6-5 | TGTGCCAGCAAGGGAGCGGGATGGCGTAATGAGCAGTTCTTC | CASKGAGWRNEQFF
once | NA | TRBJ2-5 | TRBV6-4 | TGTGCCAGCAGCCAACTTGAAGAGACCCAGTACTTC | CASSQLEETQYF
NA | TRBD2 | TRBJ2-1 | TRBV10-3 | TGTGCCATCAGTGAATATAGCGGGGGCTCCTACAATGAGCAGTTCTTC | CAISEYSGGSYNEQFF